A selection of T cell receptor beta chains follows, all from one sample in a study of blood T cell repertoires in COVID-19. Assay: immunoSEQ multiplex PCR; the TCRdb copy retains only in-frame clones and omits some. The sample lists about 160,000 clones, approximately 88% seen once, with roughly 9.1% in the top ten. Material for sequencing was peripheral blood. These receptors all come from a woman older than 75 with active or convalescent COVID-19. The conserved cysteine and the conserved F or W are not part of the CDR3 here. Each record gives: J gene, V gene, CDR3 protein.

J gene: TRBJ2-3
V gene: TRBV6-4
CDR3 protein: ASSDSSSGGGTDTQY

J gene: TRBJ1-2
V gene: TRBV7-2
CDR3 protein: ASSPGPQVGNYGYT

J gene: TRBJ2-6
V gene: TRBV27
CDR3 protein: ASTRGGAVGANVLT

J gene: TRBJ1-1
V gene: TRBV12-3/TRBV12-4
CDR3 protein: ASGGGGITEAF

J gene: TRBJ2-3
V gene: TRBV10-1
CDR3 protein: ASSDRGDTQY

J gene: TRBJ1-3
V gene: TRBV21-1
CDR3 protein: ASSKGEGDRLSPIY

J gene: TRBJ2-3
V gene: TRBV9
CDR3 protein: ASSTMGLGSTDTQY

J gene: TRBJ1-6
V gene: TRBV25-1
CDR3 protein: ASSAGVVGSPLH

J gene: TRBJ2-1
V gene: TRBV10-3
CDR3 protein: AISEMGGNEQF

J gene: TRBJ1-3
V gene: TRBV25-1
CDR3 protein: ASSLGQHRPHSGNTIY

J gene: TRBJ2-2
V gene: TRBV15
CDR3 protein: ATSRDKGLALSLF

J gene: TRBJ2-7
V gene: TRBV10-1
CDR3 protein: ASSVGQATYEQY

J gene: TRBJ1-2
V gene: TRBV6-6
CDR3 protein: ASSVDRGNYGYT

J gene: TRBJ2-5
V gene: TRBV6-5
CDR3 protein: ASTRGAETQY

J gene: TRBJ2-1
V gene: TRBV2
CDR3 protein: ASNGVSSYNEQF

J gene: TRBJ1-5
V gene: TRBV6-7
CDR3 protein: ASSYSRGGYIFNQPQH

J gene: TRBJ2-3
V gene: TRBV7-2
CDR3 protein: ASSVRLTSTDTQY

J gene: TRBJ1-1
V gene: TRBV3-1/TRBV3-2
CDR3 protein: ASSRGLEAF

J gene: TRBJ1-2
V gene: TRBV12-2
CDR3 protein: ASRPRRRTGLNGYT

J gene: TRBJ1-1
V gene: TRBV7-2
CDR3 protein: ATRKRLNTEAF

J gene: TRBJ2-7
V gene: TRBV10-3
CDR3 protein: ATNQGEAYEQY

J gene: TRBJ1-6
V gene: TRBV11-2
CDR3 protein: ASSTNRGRNSPLH

J gene: TRBJ1-2
V gene: TRBV28
CDR3 protein: ASRYGVNYGYT

J gene: TRBJ2-5
V gene: TRBV7-9
CDR3 protein: ASSSQRTSWGETQY

J gene: TRBJ1-3
V gene: TRBV4-3
CDR3 protein: ASSLWVGAGNTIY

J gene: TRBJ2-2
V gene: TRBV7-2
CDR3 protein: ASSVGQNTGELF

J gene: TRBJ2-1
V gene: TRBV5-1
CDR3 protein: ASSLGQDNEQF

J gene: TRBJ2-7
V gene: TRBV11-3
CDR3 protein: ASSSWDRDYEQY

J gene: TRBJ2-5
V gene: TRBV7-9
CDR3 protein: ASSLRLRQVTYQETQY

J gene: TRBJ1-6
V gene: TRBV19
CDR3 protein: ASSAGGYNSPLH

J gene: TRBJ1-4
V gene: TRBV4-3
CDR3 protein: ASSPFGGGNEKLF

J gene: TRBJ1-2
V gene: TRBV29-1
CDR3 protein: SVEDQRQFYGYT

J gene: TRBJ1-1
V gene: TRBV18
CDR3 protein: ASSPNRNTEAF

J gene: TRBJ1-4
V gene: TRBV16
CDR3 protein: ASSSRTGMGEKLF

J gene: TRBJ1-1
V gene: TRBV18
CDR3 protein: ASLFARQERHEAF

J gene: TRBJ1-5
V gene: TRBV3-1/TRBV3-2
CDR3 protein: ASSQGGQPNQPQH

J gene: TRBJ1-4
V gene: TRBV14
CDR3 protein: ASSQEFGRGLF

J gene: TRBJ2-2
V gene: TRBV7-9
CDR3 protein: ASSLDRRQKVRNTGELF

J gene: TRBJ1-2
V gene: TRBV6-5
CDR3 protein: ASRPRMDSGYT

J gene: TRBJ1-1
V gene: TRBV3-1/TRBV3-2
CDR3 protein: ASNRGLNTEAF

J gene: TRBJ1-6
V gene: TRBV7-9
CDR3 protein: ASSLREGDRGSPLH

J gene: TRBJ2-7
V gene: TRBV5-1
CDR3 protein: ASSLTGAGEQY

J gene: TRBJ1-5
V gene: TRBV30
CDR3 protein: AWSLQGSNQPQH

J gene: TRBJ1-1
V gene: TRBV18
CDR3 protein: ASSPVEGRNTEAF

J gene: TRBJ1-1
V gene: TRBV29-1
CDR3 protein: SVRGDTGLNTEAF

J gene: TRBJ2-2
V gene: TRBV11-3
CDR3 protein: ASSFDGGEITGELF

J gene: TRBJ1-4
V gene: TRBV7-9
CDR3 protein: ASSLPGSTNEKLF

J gene: TRBJ1-1
V gene: TRBV6-5
CDR3 protein: ASSYSRQPLNTEAF

J gene: TRBJ1-5
V gene: TRBV5-8
CDR3 protein: ASRDRVEQPQH

J gene: TRBJ1-3
V gene: TRBV7-9
CDR3 protein: ASSLGSRDTIY

J gene: TRBJ2-5
V gene: TRBV10-3
CDR3 protein: ATGRETQY

J gene: TRBJ1-1
V gene: TRBV28
CDR3 protein: ASSLLQMEAF

J gene: TRBJ2-1
V gene: TRBV7-2
CDR3 protein: ASSISLTGGSYNEQF